The 20 T cell receptor beta chains reported below all come from one sample, sequenced in a study of T cell repertoires in cytomegalovirus infection. Their antigens remain unidentified. TCRdb independently ran MiXCR on the reads; one entry per CDR3 protein. The data show 900,000 to 950,000 distinct CDR3 sequences, about a third seen once. The sample in question was cultured CD8+ T cells from PBMCs, obtained from culture after CMV antigen stimulation. These receptors were collected from a human donor in good health (CMV status not recorded). Some clones in this sample may be carry-over from other donors' samples.

V usage is TRBV20-1 and J usage is TRBJ1-1; D remains unclear. V was shortened by 0 bases and J by 3 bases, with 5 bases between the two germline ends. CDR1 is DFQATT, CDR2 SNEGSKA, per germline (reference sequence). This CDR3 is 12 amino acids long. Here the CDR3 reads CSARDLDTEAFF. The CDR3 bases are TGCAGTGCTAGAGATTTGGACACTGAAGCTTTCTTT.

This clonotype was observed a few times. The rearrangement links TRBV7-9 to TRBJ2-1; tentatively, D is TRBD1 (6 bases). The CDR3 totals 11 residues. CDR1 is SEHNR and CDR2 is FQNEAQ in the germline V gene (reference sequence). Trimming removed 1 base at V and 15 bases at J, with 10 bases between. Here the CDR3 reads CASSLEQGSFF. For the CDR3, the DNA is TGTGCCAGCAGCTTAGAACAGGGTTCGTTCTTC.

V is TRBV27 and J is TRBJ1-2, with 7 bases lining up with TRBD1. CDR3 length: 14 amino acids. Per the germline V gene, CDR1 is MNHEY and CDR2 is SMNVEV (reference sequence). The junction had 6 bases not matched to a gene; V was cut back by 4 bases and J by 4 bases. The CDR3 region is CASSSSGQAYGYTF. CDR3 DNA sequence: TGTGCCAGCAGTTCCTCCGGACAGGCCTATGGCTACACCTTC.

The sample holds a few counts of this clonotype. This chain joins TRBV7-2 and TRBJ1-6; the D is unclear. The CDR3 contains 15 residues. Germline CDR1 is SGHTA and CDR2 is FQGNSA. V dropped 1 base and J dropped 4 bases, with 8 bases sitting between them. CDR3: CASSLEWGYNSPLHF. DNA for the CDR3: TGTGCCAGCAGCTTAGAGTGGGGTTATAATTCACCCCTCCACTTT. Variable domain in full (rest from reference TRBV7-2 and TRBJ1-6): GAGVSQSPSNKVTEKGKDVELRCDPISGHTALYWYRQSLGQGLEFLIYFQGNSAPDKSGLPSDRFSAERTGGSVSTLTIQRTQQEDSAVYLCASSLEWGYNSPLHFGNGTRLTVT.

This clonotype was seen only a few times. This sequence joins TRBV7-9 and TRBJ1-2; D is unresolved. V was clipped by 6 bases and J by 0 bases, with 26 bases between them. This CDR3 is 19 amino acids long. Germline V gene data show CDR1 as SEHNR and CDR2 as FQNEAQ (reference sequence). The CDR3 DNA follows: TGTGCCAGCAGGGCCGACGGAGAGACGGAGACGCCTCCTAACTATGGCTACACCTTC. Translation gives CASRADGETETPPNYGYTF. Variable domain in full (rest from reference TRBV7-9 and TRBJ1-2): DTGVSQNPRHKITKRGQNVTFRCDPISEHNRLYWYRQTLGQGPEFLTYFQNEAQLEKSRLLSDRFSAERPKGSFSTLEIQRTEQGDSAMYLCASRADGETETPPNYGYTFGSGTRLTVV.

The genes are TRBV6-1 and TRBJ2-1, with D tentatively TRBD2 (5 bases). Trimming pared 0 bases from V and 14 bases from J, leaving 20 bases between. Germline-derived CDR1 and CDR2 are MNHNS and SASEGT. The CDR3 contains 15 residues. The CDR3 protein is CASSEATDYRPGEFF. The CDR3 DNA follows: TGTGCCAGCAGTGAAGCGACCGACTACCGACCGGGTGAGTTCTTC.

This clonotype has ten or more counts. The chain is built from TRBV7-2 and TRBJ2-6, with D tentatively TRBD1 (6 bases). Deletions cut 7 bases from V and 2 bases from J, with 12 bases between. The CDR3 is 15 residues long. In germline, CDR1 is SGHTA, CDR2 FQGNSA. CDR3 bases: TGTGCCAGCACCGTAAACAGGGCTGGGGCCAACGTCCTGACTTTC. Its protein product is CASTVNRAGANVLTF.

The gene calls are TRBV13 and TRBJ2-5, with D perhaps matching TRBD2 (5 bases). From germline, CDR1 is PRHDT and CDR2 FYEKMQ (reference sequence). The CDR3 has 15 amino acids. With 1 base removed from V and 4 bases from J, the gap between germline ends came to 13 bases. The CDR3 is CASSLEFEGGETQYF. CDR3 sequence (DNA): TGTGCCAGCAGCTTAGAATTTGAGGGCGGAGAGACCCAGTACTTC.

This chain connects TRBV12-3 or TRBV12-4 to TRBJ2-5; no clear D gene. CDR3 length: 15 amino acids. Trimming removed 2 bases from V and 2 bases from J, with 12 bases in between. The chain's CDR3 is CASSLHQRLQETQYF. The DNA of the CDR3 is TGTGCCAGCAGTTTACACCAACGGTTACAAGAGACCCAGTACTTC.

This chain joins TRBV7-2 and TRBJ2-1, with D tentatively TRBD1 or TRBD2 (5 bases each). Germline CDR1 is SGHTA and CDR2 is FQGNSA. With 4 bases removed from V and 8 bases from J, the gap between germline ends came to 18 bases. This CDR3 spans 15 amino acids. CDR3: CASSSRGLEGDEQFF. CDR3 nucleotide sequence: TGTGCCAGCAGCTCCCGGGGCCTTGAGGGCGATGAGCAGTTCTTC.

This clonotype was detected many times. The genes are TRBV7-8 and TRBJ2-3; D is ambiguous. The CDR3 is made up of 16 amino acids. Looked up from germline, CDR1 is SGHVS and CDR2 is FQNEAQ. Between the trimmed V and J ends, which lost 5 bases and 2 bases, there was a span of 17 bases. The CDR3 sequence is CASSPHWDFVTDTQYF. Here the CDR3 DNA reads TGTGCCAGCAGCCCTCATTGGGATTTCGTCACAGATACGCAGTATTTT.

Here the CDR3 reads CASRGSPYNSPLHF. As DNA, the CDR3 is TGTGCCAGTAGGGGAAGCCCCTATAATTCACCCCTCCACTTT. This chain joins TRBV19 and TRBJ1-6; D is uncertain. The germline V gene encodes CDR1 LNHDA and CDR2 SQIVND (reference sequence). With 6 bases removed from V and 2 bases from J, the gap between germline ends came to 8 bases. The CDR3 sequence is 14 residues long.

As for this clonotype: The germline gene is not matched at one end of the junction; a read error may be the cause. This chain uses TRBV7-7 with TRBJ2-2; D possibly matches TRBD1 or TRBD2 (6 bases each). CDR1 and CDR2 from the germline V gene are SSHAT and FNYEAQ (reference sequence). There are 15 residues in the CDR3. The CDR3: CASSFSGGGLGELFF. DNA for the CDR3: TGTGCTAGCAGCTTTTCCGGAGGGGGTCTCGGGGAGCTGTTTTTT.

This clonotype occurred many times. The V call is TRBV7-9, the J call TRBJ2-3; tentative D call: TRBD2 (5 bases). This CDR3 contains 17 residues. The germline gives CDR1 SEHNR, CDR2 FQNEAQ (reference sequence). Trimming stripped 4 bases from V and 2 bases from J, with 19 bases between. The CDR3 DNA follows: TGTGCCAGCAGCTCTACTCCCGGACTCTGGGTCACAGATACGCAGTATTTT. Residues: CASSSTPGLWVTDTQYF.

Ten or more counts support this clonotype. The chain joins TRBV7-2 to TRBJ2-7, with TRBD2 identical over 11 bases. After removal of 3 bases from V and 0 bases from J, the junction contained 1 base not matched to a gene. This CDR3 has 15 residues. Germline V lookup: CDR1 SGHTA, CDR2 FQGNSA. In nucleotides, the CDR3 is TGTGCCAGCAGCTTTAGCGGGGGGGCCTCCTACGAGCAGTACTTC. Translation gives CASSFSGGASYEQYF.

This clonotype was observed a handful of times. The chain couples TRBV6-5 to TRBJ1-1; weak D call: TRBD1 (6 bases). V shed 0 bases and J shed 4 bases, with 12 bases lying between them. The CDR3 covers 15 residues. Per germline, CDR1 MNHEY and CDR2 SVGAGI. The CDR3 sequence: CASSYSSGGPTEAFF. CDR3 bases: TGTGCCAGCAGTTACTCCTCCGGGGGGCCCACTGAAGCTTTCTTT.

This clonotype was counted between two and nine times. The V and J genes are TRBV12-3 or TRBV12-4 and TRBJ2-5; perhaps TRBD1 as D (6 bases). The CDR3 sequence is 15 residues long. Deletions cut 4 bases from V and 5 bases from J, with 17 bases between. CDR3 protein: CASSSRTGPVETQYF. The CDR3 region has the DNA TGTGCCAGCAGTTCGAGAACAGGGCCGGTGGAGACCCAGTACTTC.

This clonotype appeared a few times. The chain combines TRBV7-9 with TRBJ2-1; D gene unclear. V was clipped by 1 base and J by 7 bases, with 14 bases between them. Looked up from germline, CDR1 is SEHNR and CDR2 is FQNEAQ (reference sequence). This CDR3 is 15 amino acids long. CDR3 in amino acids: CASSLGWGRLNEQFF. CDR3 bases: TGTGCCAGCAGCTTAGGCTGGGGTAGGCTTAATGAGCAGTTCTTC.

The CDR3 DNA is TGTGCCAGCAGCGTAAGGGGAGGGGCAAGTGAAGCTTTCTTT. Translated, it gives CASSVRGGASEAFF. This chain connects TRBV9 to TRBJ1-1, with TRBD1 as a possible D gene (5 bases). This CDR3 comprises 14 residues. Germline CDR1 SGDLS, CDR2 YYNGEE. V lost 1 base, J lost 7 bases, and 14 bases lay in between.

The chain has TRBV15 and TRBJ2-1, with TRBD2 identical over 8 bases. V lost 0 bases and J lost 3; bases outside the gene matches: 7. CDR3 size: 17 residues. Germline CDR1 and CDR2: LNHNV and YYDKDF (reference sequence). DNA of the CDR3: TGTGCCACCAGCAGAGATCTTGGCGGGGGGCACTACAATGAGCAGTTCTTC. Protein: CATSRDLGGGHYNEQFF.